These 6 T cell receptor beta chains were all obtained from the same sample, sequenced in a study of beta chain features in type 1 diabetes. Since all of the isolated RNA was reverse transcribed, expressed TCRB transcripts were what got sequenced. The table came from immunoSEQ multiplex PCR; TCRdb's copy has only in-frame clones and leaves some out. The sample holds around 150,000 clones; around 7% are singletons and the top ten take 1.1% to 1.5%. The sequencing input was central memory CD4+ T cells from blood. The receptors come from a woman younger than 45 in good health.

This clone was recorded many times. Here the CDR3 reads CASSQERARDTQYF. CDR3 bases: TGCGCCAGCAGTCAAGAGCGGGCTAGAGATACGCAGTATTTT. The chain uses TRBV23-1 and TRBJ2-3; the D gene is possibly TRBD2 (6 bases). TRBV23-1 is an ORF for which the function is uncertain. Deletions cut 2 bases from V and 5 bases from J, with 11 bases between. The CDR3 contains 14 residues.

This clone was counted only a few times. CDR3 nucleotides: TGCAGCGCCTGGGACAGCGCCTACAATGAGCAGTTCTTC. Translation gives CSAWDSAYNEQFF. The chain recombines TRBV29-1 with TRBJ2-1, with 7 bases identical to TRBD1. The CDR3 is 13 amino acids. V trimming: 7 bases; J trimming: 2 bases; junction bases outside the gene matches: 5. Germline lookup yields CDR1 SQVTM and CDR2 ANQGSEA.

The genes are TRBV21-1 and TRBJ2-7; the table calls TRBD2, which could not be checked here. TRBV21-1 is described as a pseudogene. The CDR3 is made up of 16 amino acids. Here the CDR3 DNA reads TGTGCCAGCAGCTCTCCCCGACTAGCGGGAGTGGGGAAACAGTACTTC. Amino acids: CASSSPRLAGVGKQYF.

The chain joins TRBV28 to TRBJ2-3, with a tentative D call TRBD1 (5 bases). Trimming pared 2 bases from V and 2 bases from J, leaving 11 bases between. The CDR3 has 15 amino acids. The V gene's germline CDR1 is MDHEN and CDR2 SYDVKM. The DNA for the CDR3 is TGTGCCAGCAGTTTACTACCCAGGGTCACAGATACGCAGTATTTT. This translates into CASSLLPRVTDTQYF.

CDR3 sequence (DNA): TGTGCCAGCTCACCACAGGGGCAGATTCACGAGCAGTACTTC. It translates to CASSPQGQIHEQYF. This sequence joins TRBV18 and TRBJ2-7; D is perhaps TRBD1 (5 bases). V lost 1 base and J 5 bases, leaving 12 bases between the germline ends. Germline assignment: CDR1 KGHSH and CDR2 LQKENI. The CDR3 loop spans 14 amino acids. Drawing the rest from reference TRBV18 and TRBJ2-7, the complete variable domain is NAGVMQNPRHLVRRRGQEARLRCSPMKGHSHVYWYRQLPEEGLKFMVYLQKENIIDESGMPKERFSAEFPKEGPSILRIQQVVRGDSAAYFCASSPQGQIHEQYFGPGTRLTVT.

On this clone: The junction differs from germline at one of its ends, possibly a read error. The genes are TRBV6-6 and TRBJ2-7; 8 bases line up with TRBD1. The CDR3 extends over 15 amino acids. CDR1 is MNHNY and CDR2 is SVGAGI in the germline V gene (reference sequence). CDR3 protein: CASSDSGGWSYEQYF. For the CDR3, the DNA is TGTGCCAGCAGTGACTCAGGGGGCTGGTCCTACGAGCAGTACTTC.